The 25 T cell receptor beta chains below come from one sample, sequenced in a study of cytomegalovirus exposure and HLA in healthy donors. PCR involved 60 Vbeta and 13 Jbeta primers. Method: immunoSEQ multiplex PCR; TCRdb's copy keeps in-frame clones and lacks some. This table holds under 95,000 clones. Sequenced sample: PBMCs. These receptors all come from a female donor in good health and CMV-seropositive.

This chain links TRBV19 with TRBJ1-1; weak D call: TRBD1 (5 bases). The CDR3 runs to 15 residues. Germline V gene data show CDR1 as LNHDA and CDR2 as SQIVND (reference sequence). V lost 9 bases and J 3 bases, leaving 20 bases between the germline ends. CDR3 DNA sequence: TGTGCCAGCACCCCCTCGGGGGAGGCGGACACTGAAGCTTTCTTT. It is translated as CASTPSGEADTEAFF. Complete variable domain (other parts from reference TRBV19 and TRBJ1-1): DGGITQSPKYLFRKEGQNVTLSCEQNLNHDAMYWYRQDPGQGLRLIYYSQIVNDFQKGDIAEGYSVSREKKESFPLTVTSAQKNPTAFYLCASTPSGEADTEAFFGQGTRLTVV.

The V gene is TRBV5-1, the J gene TRBJ2-2; maybe TRBD2 (9 bases). The CDR3 covers 19 residues. The V and J ends lost 4 bases and 5 bases respectively, with 27 bases between them. Germline V gives CDR1 SGHRS, CDR2 YFSETQ. The CDR3 reads CASSRQGAWLAGKTGELFF. DNA for the CDR3: TGCGCCAGCAGCCGGCAGGGGGCATGGCTAGCGGGAAAAACCGGGGAGCTGTTTTTT.

V gene TRBV6-6 combines with J gene TRBJ2-7; possibly TRBD1 for D (6 bases). The CDR3 spans 13 residues. CDR1 is MNHNY, CDR2 SVGAGI, per germline (reference sequence). With 5 bases removed from V and 3 bases from J, the gap between germline ends came to 11 bases. The CDR3 sequence: CASSRPGDYEQYF. The CDR3 region has the DNA TGTGCCAGCAGTCGCCCAGGGGACTACGAGCAGTACTTC.

V is TRBV6-6 and J is TRBJ2-7, with TRBD1 matching over 9 bases. V trimming: 2 bases; J trimming: 6 bases; junction bases outside the gene matches: 8. Germline V gives CDR1 MNHNY, CDR2 SVGAGI (reference sequence). The CDR3 covers 15 residues. CDR3 nucleotide sequence: TGTGCCAGCAGTTACCGTGACAGGGGGTCGGGCGAGCAGTACTTC. Translation gives CASSYRDRGSGEQYF.

The rearrangement links TRBV28 to TRBJ1-1, with D possibly matching TRBD1 (5 bases). Germline V gene data show CDR1 as MDHEN and CDR2 as SYDVKM. Between the trimmed V and J ends, which lost 5 bases and 2 bases, there was a span of 12 bases. The CDR3 runs to 14 residues. CDR3: CASSRWGGNTEAFF. Written as DNA, the CDR3 is TGTGCCAGCAGTCGTTGGGGGGGAAACACTGAAGCTTTCTTT.

The rearrangement uses TRBV6-5 and TRBJ2-5; 10 bases are shared with TRBD2. This CDR3 comprises 13 residues. The ends lost 5 bases at V and 7 bases at J; junction bases unmatched: 4. Germline lookup yields CDR1 MNHEY and CDR2 SVGAGI. The CDR3: CASSVEREGTQYF. The DNA of the CDR3 is TGTGCCAGCAGTGTGGAGCGGGAGGGGACCCAGTACTTC.

The chain carries TRBV18 and TRBJ1-1; possibly TRBD1 for D (6 bases). Germline V gives CDR1 KGHSH, CDR2 LQKENI. V lost 0 bases and J 4 bases, leaving 9 bases between the germline ends. The CDR3 is 14 amino acids. CDR3 sequence reads: CASSPPGAVTEAFF. CDR3 DNA: TGTGCCAGCTCACCACCGGGGGCAGTCACTGAAGCTTTCTTT.

The rearrangement uses TRBV6-5 and TRBJ2-7; D may be TRBD2 (6 bases). Trimming cost V 6 bases and J 3 bases, with 15 bases left between them. The V gene's germline CDR1 is MNHEY and CDR2 SVGAGI. The CDR3 runs to 14 residues. CDR3 sequence: CASSQAGLSYEQYF. CDR3 in DNA: TGTGCCAGCAGCCAAGCGGGCCTAAGCTACGAGCAGTACTTC.

The rearrangement uses TRBV6-6 and TRBJ1-6, with D unclear. CDR3 size: 12 residues. Germline loops: CDR1 MNHNY, CDR2 SVGAGI (reference sequence). V was shortened by 6 bases and J by 6 bases, with 6 bases between the two germline ends. CDR3 nucleotides: TGTGCCAGCAGCCGTCCTAATTCACCCCTCCACTTT. It encodes CASSRPNSPLHF.

CDR3 protein: CSVEGTSGTDTQYF. In nucleotides, the CDR3 is TGCAGCGTTGAAGGGACTAGCGGTACAGATACGCAGTATTTT. The rearrangement joins TRBV29-1 to TRBJ2-3; the match to TRBD2 covers 10 bases. CDR3 length: 14 residues. Germline CDR1 and CDR2: SQVTM and ANQGSEA. Trimming cost V 1 base and J 3 bases; bases outside gene matches: 1.

The chain carries TRBV18 and TRBJ2-7; 9 bases agree with TRBD1. Germline values: CDR1 KGHSH, CDR2 LQKENI. V trimming: 1 base; J trimming: 2 bases; junction bases outside the gene matches: 9. The CDR3 contains 17 residues. DNA of the CDR3: TGTGCCAGCTCACCACTCCACGGGGGACAGGGTACCTACGAGCAGTACTTC. It is translated as CASSPLHGGQGTYEQYF.

The V gene is TRBV9, the J gene TRBJ1-5; D is unresolved. The CDR3 runs to 14 residues. The V end was cut by 0 bases, the J end by 7 bases, with 11 bases between. The germline V gene encodes CDR1 SGDLS and CDR2 YYNGEE. The CDR3 loop is CASSVGGSGQPQHF. CDR3 sequence (DNA): TGTGCCAGCAGCGTAGGTGGGAGCGGGCAGCCCCAGCATTTT.

The chain combines TRBV6-5 with TRBJ2-1, with 8 bases identical to TRBD2. The CDR3 extends over 15 amino acids. CDR1 MNHEY and CDR2 SVGAGI come from the germline V gene. Trimming removed 5 bases from V and 0 bases from J; junction bases left unmatched: 3. Here the CDR3 DNA reads TGTGCCAGCAGTCCCGGACTAGCCTCCTACAATGAGCAGTTCTTC. This translates into CASSPGLASYNEQFF.

V and J are TRBV18 and TRBJ1-4, with 10 bases that match TRBD1. The germline gives CDR1 KGHSH, CDR2 LQKENI. V lost 3 bases and J lost 7; bases outside the gene matches: 5. This CDR3 is built from 15 residues. The CDR3 is CASSPGGTGVEKLFF. CDR3 bases: TGTGCCAGCTCACCGGGAGGGACAGGGGTTGAAAAACTGTTTTTT.

The genes are TRBV6-5 and TRBJ2-5; TRBD2 aligns across 7 bases. This CDR3 has 13 amino acids. Germline loops: CDR1 MNHEY, CDR2 SVGAGI. J was trimmed by 5 bases and V by 6 bases; bases with no gene match: 6. DNA of the CDR3: TGTGCCAGCAGGAAAACTAGCGCCGAGACCCAGTACTTC. Protein product: CASRKTSAETQYF.

The V call is TRBV5-1, the J call TRBJ1-4; D is unclear. The V and J ends lost 5 bases and 0 bases respectively, with 5 bases between them. The CDR3 sequence is 13 residues long. Germline V gives CDR1 SGHRS, CDR2 YFSETQ. CDR3 nucleotides: TGCGCCAGCAGGGAGGCAACTAATGAAAAACTGTTTTTT. This sequence encodes CASREATNEKLFF.

V gene TRBV28 combines with J gene TRBJ2-3, with 7 bases matching TRBD2. Germline CDR1 MDHEN, CDR2 SYDVKM. The CDR3 covers 14 residues. V gave up 6 bases and J gave up 5 bases; unmatched junction bases: 8. CDR3 in amino acids: CASSPPGEGDTQYF. The CDR3 nucleotides are TGTGCCAGCAGCCCCCCCGGGGAGGGAGATACGCAGTATTTT.

The CDR3 sequence is CASSGDRGDYGYTF. The CDR3 nucleotides read TGTGCCAGCAGCGGGGACAGGGGGGACTATGGCTACACCTTC. The chain links TRBV9 to TRBJ1-2, with TRBD1 matching over 11 bases. V gave up 3 bases and J gave up 3 bases; unmatched junction bases: 1. Germline assignment: CDR1 SGDLS and CDR2 YYNGEE. CDR3 length equals 14 residues.

The chain is built from TRBV6-5 and TRBJ1-2, with TRBD1 identical over 8 bases. Trimming removed 0 bases from V and 7 bases from J; junction bases left unmatched: 7. This CDR3 has 15 amino acids. From germline, CDR1 is MNHEY and CDR2 SVGAGI. The DNA of the CDR3 is TGTGCCAGCAGTTACTCAGGACAGGGTCTGCGTGGCTACACCTTC. Translated, it gives CASSYSGQGLRGYTF.

The chain has TRBV7-3 and TRBJ2-2, with 7 bases that match TRBD1. V dropped 6 bases and J dropped 2; count of bases not matched to a gene: 6. The germline V gene encodes CDR1 SGHTA and CDR2 FQGTGA. The CDR3 consists of 15 residues. CDR3 coding DNA: TGTGCCAGCAGAATAAACAGGGGAAACACCGGGGAGCTGTTTTTT. Amino acid sequence: CASRINRGNTGELFF.

This chain joins TRBV19 and TRBJ2-2; tentative D call: TRBD2 (5 bases). Germline V lookup: CDR1 LNHDA, CDR2 SQIVND (reference sequence). CDR3 size: 14 residues. V lost 4 bases to trimming and J lost 5 bases, with 11 bases between them. As DNA, the CDR3 is TGTGCCAGTAGTAACCCTGAGGGAACCGGGGAGCTGTTTTTT. Translating gives CASSNPEGTGELFF. Using reference TRBV19 and TRBJ2-2 for the parts outside the CDR3, the full variable domain is DGGITQSPKYLFRKEGQNVTLSCEQNLNHDAMYWYRQDPGQGLRLIYYSQIVNDFQKGDIAEGYSVSREKKESFPLTVTSAQKNPTAFYLCASSNPEGTGELFFGEGSRLTVL.

This chain uses TRBV19 with TRBJ2-2; possibly TRBD1 for D (7 bases). The CDR3 sequence is 15 residues long. Germline assignment: CDR1 LNHDA and CDR2 SQIVND (reference sequence). The V and J ends lost 6 bases and 6 bases respectively, with 17 bases between them. The CDR3 spells CASSTYRGLAGELFF. DNA for the CDR3: TGTGCCAGTAGCACCTACAGGGGACTGGCCGGGGAGCTGTTTTTT.

This chain connects TRBV6-5 to TRBJ2-7; 7 bases agree with TRBD1. The germline gives CDR1 MNHEY, CDR2 SVGAGI. The V segment lost 6 bases and the J segment 3 bases; nucleotides outside the gene matches: 11. This CDR3 has 15 residues. This CDR3 reads CASRQGQNLYYEQYF. The DNA for the CDR3 is TGTGCCAGCAGGCAGGGACAGAACCTATACTACGAGCAGTACTTC.

J is TRBJ2-6 and V is TRBV6-4; 7 positions agree with TRBD1. The CDR3 is 16 residues long. Per germline, CDR1 MRHNA and CDR2 SNTAGT. J was trimmed by 2 bases and V by 0 bases; bases with no gene match: 1. The CDR3 DNA sequence: TGTGCCAGCAGTGACTCAGGGGGCGCTGGGGCCAACGTCCTGACTTTC. Its protein product is CASSDSGGAGANVLTF.

The chain has TRBV19 and TRBJ2-1, with 10 bases identical to TRBD2. V lost 5 bases to trimming and J lost 8 bases; unmatched junction nucleotides: 12. This CDR3 spans 16 amino acids. Germline assignment: CDR1 LNHDA and CDR2 SQIVND (reference sequence). CDR3 sequence: CASSQDSGGKGHEQFF. For the CDR3, the DNA is TGTGCCAGTAGTCAGGATAGCGGGGGGAAGGGTCATGAGCAGTTCTTC.